These 10 T cell receptor beta chains were all obtained from the same sample, sequenced in a study of blood T cells in healthy people across ages. Primed by a sample-barcoded 5' primer and a J-beta primer mix, a second PCR proceeded for 7 to 11 cycles. TCRdb analysed the 5' RACE reads with MiXCR anew, one entry per CDR3 protein. The data hold hundreds of thousands of distinct CDR3 sequences, with over 40% observed a single time. Sequenced: blood. These receptors were taken from a woman older than 75 in good health.

The chain uses TRBV20-1 and TRBJ2-3, with no clear D. V was clipped by 6 bases and J by 4 bases, with 11 bases between them. In germline, CDR1 is DFQATT, CDR2 SNEGSKA (reference sequence). CDR3 length: 12 residues. CDR3 amino acids: CSAPGPADTQYF. The CDR3 bases are TGCAGTGCGCCGGGCCCGGCAGATACGCAGTATTTT.

This sequence joins TRBV12-3 or TRBV12-4 and TRBJ2-3, with 8 bases aligning to TRBD1. The CDR3 sequence is 15 residues long. After removal of 3 bases from V and 14 bases from J, the junction contained 16 bases not matched to a gene. The CDR3, as DNA: TGTGCCAGCAGTTTTTCCGGGACAGGTCACAGATACGCGTATTTT. Translation gives CASSFSGTGHRYAYF.

A few counts support this clonotype. The chain combines TRBV20-1 with TRBJ2-4; 14 positions match TRBD2. The junction had 4 bases not matched to a gene; V was cut back by 5 bases and J by 13 bases. This CDR3 has 12 residues. Germline V lookup: CDR1 DFQATT, CDR2 SNEGSKA (reference sequence). The CDR3 DNA sequence: TGCAGTGCTGGACTAGCGGGAGGTGTCCAGTACTTC. This codes for CSAGLAGGVQYF.

The chain links TRBV27 to TRBJ2-2, with D unclear. V was clipped by 7 bases and J by 7 bases, with 10 bases between them. This CDR3 comprises 12 residues. The germline V gene encodes CDR1 MNHEY and CDR2 SMNVEV (reference sequence). This CDR3 reads CASTTLGGELFF. The CDR3 DNA is TGTGCCAGCACCACACTGGGCGGGGAGCTGTTTTTT.

As regards this clonotype: One end of the junction varies from germline; a read error may be responsible. This chain connects TRBV7-2 to TRBJ2-1; 12 bases align to TRBD2. The CDR3 extends over 17 amino acids. Looked up from germline, CDR1 is SGHTA and CDR2 is FQGNSA. The CDR3 bases are TGTGCCGGCAGCTTAGCCCTAGCGGGGGGGCGGGGCAATGAGCAGTTCTTC. Its translation is CAGSLALAGGRGNEQFF.

The chain combines TRBV3-1 with TRBJ1-1; 8 bases agree with TRBD1. The ends lost 4 bases at V and 4 bases at J; junction bases unmatched: 8. The germline gives CDR1 LGHDT, CDR2 YNNKEL (reference sequence). CDR3 size: 15 residues. As DNA, the CDR3 is TGTGCCAGCAGCCGCCAACAGGGGGTCCGCACTGAAGCTTTCTTT. Its protein product is CASSRQQGVRTEAFF.

The chain is built from TRBV7-9 and TRBJ2-5; D ambiguous. Looked up from germline, CDR1 is SEHNR and CDR2 is FQNEAQ (reference sequence). The length of the CDR3 is 14 residues. V lost 5 bases, J lost 1 base, and 11 bases lay in between. DNA of the CDR3: TGTGCCAGCAGCCCCTGGAATACCCAAGAGACCCAGTACTTC. Its protein is CASSPWNTQETQYF.

The chain uses TRBV3-1 and TRBJ2-6, with D maybe TRBD1 (6 bases). Per the germline V gene, CDR1 is LGHDT and CDR2 is YNNKEL (reference sequence). This CDR3 is built from 15 residues. V lost 4 bases, J lost 2 bases, and 9 bases lay in between. CDR3 region: CASSREGAGANVLTF. For the CDR3, the DNA is TGTGCCAGCAGCCGCGAGGGGGCTGGGGCCAACGTCCTGACTTTC.

The rearrangement joins TRBV4-1 to TRBJ2-7; 8 bases match TRBD2. Germline trimming cut 0 bases from V and 6 bases from J; bases unmatched to any gene: 16. Germline loops: CDR1 MGHRA, CDR2 YSYEKL. This CDR3 has 18 amino acids. In DNA, the CDR3 is TGCGCCAGCAGCCAAGAAACAAGCGGGGGACTGCTAGTCTGCGAGCAGTACTTC. Amino acid sequence: CASSQETSGGLLVCEQYF.

The chain is built from TRBV5-1 and TRBJ2-2; 10 nucleotides agree with TRBD1. The CDR3 runs 16 residues. With 4 bases clipped from V and 5 bases from J, the junction kept 8 bases outside the gene matches. The V gene's germline CDR1 is SGHRS and CDR2 YFSETQ. Here the CDR3 DNA reads TGCGCCAGCAGCCCCCCGACAGGGGGCCTGACCGGGGAGCTGTTTTTT. Protein: CASSPPTGGLTGELFF.